This T cell receptor beta chain was sequenced during a study of regulatory T cells in long-lasting Graves disease (dated by TCRdb to the early 2020s). Describing the broader study: Antithyroid drugs had been taken for less than 3 months by newly diagnosed Graves' disease patients. This study used TCR sequencing and RNA sequencing of peripheral blood to compare persistent Graves' disease patients against newly diagnosed Graves' disease patients. The study was registered as a clinical trial and conducted in China. A total of roughly 33 samples were covered by TCR sequencing, comprising some 13 persistent and around 20 newly diagnosed Graves' disease patients.

Points the paper makes about the study in general: TRBV28, TRBJ1-2 and TRBJ2-5 were preferentially used in persistent disease, while TRBV20-1 and TRBJ2-1 were favored in newly diagnosed disease. The authors acknowledged the small sample size as a limitation that may reduce accuracy. Compared with newly diagnosed patients, patients with persistent Graves' disease had lower TCR Shannon entropy and fewer highly expanded clones, which suggests clonal expansion. Peripheral blood alone was examined, since thyroid tissue, which constituted the primary lesion, could not be accessed. Sequencing and analysis were limited to the TCR beta chain. More public clonotypes were shared among persistent patients (roughly 2,700) than among newly diagnosed patients (roughly 1,000).

Library method: multiplex PCR. The sample was run on an Illumina HiSeq 4000. TCR beta libraries were built with iRepertoire HTBI primers and Arm-PCR amplification of CDR3 regions. Before sequencing, the PCR products underwent gel purification. In the source study's methods: Gene usage analysis of CDR3 amino acid clonotypes used the approximately 62 TRBV and 14 TRBJ segments found across samples. COPE and FqMerger were used to merge filtered high-quality paired reads into contigs. BLAST was used to align contigs to the IMGT TRBV, TRBD and TRBJ reference genes, and CDR3 was defined following IMGT. Highly expanded clones were defined as clonotypes with a frequency above 0.1%. Shannon entropy served as the measure of repertoire diversity, while the Gini coefficient captured V-J evenness. A clonotype found in more than one individual was treated as public. Through fastp at Q25 and MiXCR, TCRdb rebuilt clones from the public reads, retaining in-frame beta chains. Rows matching on CDR3 protein sequence are summarized as one entry with the most common DNA and genes. The V and J calls shown here were made by TCRdb, not taken from the authors' results. The sample table contains around 500,000 distinct CDR3 sequences; only one count was recorded for about 12% of them. Roughly 9.3% of the sample is held by the ten biggest clonotypes.

V drops 5 bases and J drops 7 bases, leaving 21 bases in between. Taken from the germline V gene (reference sequence), the CDR1 and CDR2 loops are PRHDT and FYEKMQ. The CDR3 holds 15 amino acids from the cysteine to the phenylalanine. Only the CDR3 region is kept as DNA, spanning 45 bases read in frame from base 1. This clonotype was seen ten or more times. The antigen it binds to is not known. No much larger clone is present one base from it, and per-base qualities are unavailable. The sample's time point label is to be understood as: newly diagnosed GD, antithyroid drugs for less than 3 months. For both TCR sequencing and RNA sequencing, RNA was extracted from PBMCs in TRIzol. The diagnosis of Graves' disease was made according to American Thyroid Association guidelines. Patients were recruited from an endocrinology department in Xi'an, China. Each patient gave 9 to 10 milliliters of peripheral blood, collected in an EDTA anticoagulant tube. Ficoll Paque Plus density gradient separation was used to isolate PBMCs, and no further T cell sorting was done. An Agilent 2100 Bioanalyzer and agarose gel were used to check RNA quality, and a NanoDrop 2000 was used to measure RNA concentration.

These sequences were also reported in another study, on T cells in Graves' hyperthyroidism and ophthalmopathy. The other study reports the following: Graves' hyperthyroidism was defined as stable when no progression to ophthalmopathy occurred over 18 months of follow-up. The hyperthyroidism patients were between 18 and 65 years old and newly diagnosed, with a disease duration of less than 2 months. The study excluded patients with uncontrolled infections, other autoimmune diseases, pregnancy or lactation. Clinical symptoms, serum thyroxine and TRAb, thyroid ultrasound, and orbital computed tomography formed the basis for the diagnoses. The first round of RT-PCR for the TCR CDR3 was performed with the HTBI primer set and the Qiagen OneStep RT-PCR kit. Most expanded thyroid clonotypes (frequency above 0.001) were also detected in blood, suggesting blood repertoires may reflect thyroid immune responses. A 13 V-J signature model separated ophthalmopathy from stable hyperthyroidism, with roughly 88% sensitivity and 81% to 83% specificity in cross-validation and 80%/75% in testing. In validation, the model predicted progression to ophthalmopathy with just under 71% sensitivity and less than 75% specificity, a median of 6.5 months before onset. A discovery cohort of approximately 100 patients, 43 with Graves' ophthalmopathy and 55 to 60 with stable Graves' hyperthyroidism, was used to find distinguishing TCR V-J signatures. Prospective prediction of ophthalmopathy was tested in an independent validation cohort consisting of about 20 hyperthyroidism patients and approximately 16 patients who later progressed to ophthalmopathy. For training and testing, the 100 or so patients in the discovery cohort were randomly divided in a 7:3 ratio. The study also compared thyroid tissue and blood T-cell repertoires from about six Graves' hyperthyroidism patients. After blood sampling, hyperthyroidism patients were treated with methimazole at a starting dose of 30 mg daily, and ophthalmopathy patients were treated with high-dose intravenous methylprednisolone. A second multiplex PCR round built the libraries, followed by size selection and purification. Sequencing of the libraries was done on an Illumina HiSeq2000 using paired-end 100 bp reads. SOAPnuke was used to process the raw data, throwing out any read that contained adapters or uncalled bases, had a mean Phred below 15, or lacked an exact constant-primer or identifier match. High-quality paired reads were merged with COPE v1.2.5, and unique nucleotide sequences were defined as clonotypes. MiTCR v1.1 was used to align clonotypes to the IMGT TRBV, TRBD and TRBJ reference segments. Analysis was restricted to V-J combinations with a frequency above 0.0001, which covered roughly 99% of repertoires. The TCS score was defined as F50 (clonal expansion) divided by E x V (chaos), with BLOSUM62-based TCRdist calculated between CDR3 peptides within each V-J. Welch's t-statistics and random forest reduced some 510 V-J features to roughly 13, which were used in a naive Bayes classifier (R e1071). No statistical method was used to fix the sample size in advance, and group allocation was not hidden from the investigators. TCR Vbeta CDR3 sequencing of 135 peripheral blood samples (about 45 ophthalmopathy, about 74 hyperthyroidism and roughly 17 progressor patients) is reported in the paper.

The chain couples TRBV13 to TRBJ2-7, with the D gene not clear enough to name. The sample in question was peripheral blood mononuclear cells (PBMCs), obtained at new diagnosis, from a patient treated with antithyroid drugs. This TCR came from a woman in her 30s with Graves disease. Donor details come from another sample of the same person, matched by shared clones. The CDR3 region has the sequence CASSPRGGGQWEQYF. The DNA sequence reads TGTGCCAGCAGCCCCCGAGGCGGTGGGCAGTGGGAGCAGTACTTC.